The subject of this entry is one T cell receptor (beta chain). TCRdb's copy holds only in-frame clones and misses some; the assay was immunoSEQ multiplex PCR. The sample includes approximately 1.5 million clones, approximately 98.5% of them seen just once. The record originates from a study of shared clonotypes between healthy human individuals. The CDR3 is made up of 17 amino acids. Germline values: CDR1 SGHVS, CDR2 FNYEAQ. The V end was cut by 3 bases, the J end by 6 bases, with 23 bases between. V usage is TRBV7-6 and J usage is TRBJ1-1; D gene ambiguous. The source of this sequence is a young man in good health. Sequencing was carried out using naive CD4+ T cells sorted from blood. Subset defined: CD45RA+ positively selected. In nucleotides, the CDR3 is TGTGCCAGCAGCTTGGCGGCAGGATCATTGGTTGGAGCTGAAGCTTTCTTT. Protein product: CASSLAAGSLVGAEAFF.